This entry lists 23 T cell receptor beta chains sequenced from one sample in a study of cytomegalovirus exposure and HLA in healthy donors. Clones were read by immunoSEQ multiplex PCR, and TCRdb kept only the in-frame ones, dropping some. Counted here are 220,000 or so clones, 75% to 90% occurring once; the ten biggest clones make up over 12%. Sequenced: PBMCs. Source of these receptors: a woman in her twenties or thirties in good health and CMV-seropositive.

This clone was seen just once. The genes are TRBV11-2 and TRBJ1-2, with D possibly being TRBD1 (6 bases). The CDR3 has 16 residues. Trimming stripped 0 bases from V and 0 bases from J, with 11 bases between. The germline V gene encodes CDR1 SGHAT and CDR2 FQNNGV. The CDR3 bases are TGTGCCAGCAGCTTAGAACAGGGCCAAGCTAACTATGGCTACACCTTC. It codes for CASSLEQGQANYGYTF.

The chain has TRBV4-2 and TRBJ2-7; 9 bases are shared with TRBD2. CDR1 is LGHNA, CDR2 YNFKEQ, per germline. The CDR3 contains 15 residues. The junction had 7 bases not matched to a gene; V was cut back by 4 bases and J by 3 bases. CDR3 DNA sequence: TGTGCCAGCAGCCCGGGGATTAGCGGGAGCTACGAGCAGTACTTC. Residues: CASSPGISGSYEQYF.

The rearrangement links TRBV6-1 to TRBJ1-2, with TRBD1 as a possible D gene (6 bases). V was cut by 7 bases and J by 4 bases, with 13 bases left in between. CDR1 is MNHNS and CDR2 is SASEGT in the germline V gene. The CDR3 covers 13 residues. The CDR3 nucleotides are TGTGCCAGCACGACAGGAGGGGGCTATGGCTACACCTTC. Its translation: CASTTGGGYGYTF.

The CDR3 nucleotides read TGCGCCAGCAGCCCAACAGGGTTCACTGAAGCTTTCTTT. Its protein is CASSPTGFTEAFF. The rearrangement joins TRBV5-1 to TRBJ1-1, with a possible D match to TRBD1 (6 bases). CDR3 length equals 13 residues. Trimming cost V 4 bases and J 4 bases, with 11 bases left between them. CDR1 is SGHRS and CDR2 is YFSETQ in the germline V gene.

The chain recombines TRBV28 with TRBJ1-1; D unresolved. The V gene's germline CDR1 is MDHEN and CDR2 SYDVKM. CDR3 length: 15 residues. Trimming removed 5 bases from V and 4 bases from J, with 17 bases in between. Here the CDR3 DNA reads TGTGCCAGCAGTATCCCACGGGTAGGAAGCACTGAAGCTTTCTTT. It codes for CASSIPRVGSTEAFF.

The V call is TRBV30, the J call TRBJ2-3, with 8 bases lining up with TRBD2. Germline-derived CDR1 and CDR2 are GTSNPN and SVGIG (reference sequence). The CDR3 has 15 amino acids. The V segment lost 2 bases and the J segment 1 base; nucleotides outside the gene matches: 5. The CDR3: CAWSHSGSGTDTQYF. CDR3 bases: TGTGCCTGGAGTCACAGCGGGAGCGGCACAGATACGCAGTATTTT.

The chain recombines TRBV6-6 with TRBJ1-2; D is undetermined. V was shortened by 2 bases and J by 5 bases, with 9 bases between the two germline ends. The CDR3 sequence is 13 residues long. Germline assignment: CDR1 MNHNY and CDR2 SVGAGI (reference sequence). CDR3 coding DNA: TGTGCCAGCAGTTACGACGTGGGTTATGGCTACACCTTC. This encodes CASSYDVGYGYTF.

The V call is TRBV27, the J call TRBJ2-7; TRBD1 agrees at 7 bases. V dropped 2 bases and J dropped 1; count of bases not matched to a gene: 2. The length of the CDR3 is 14 residues. The V gene's germline CDR1 is MNHEY and CDR2 SMNVEV (reference sequence). DNA of the CDR3: TGTGCCAGCAGTTTAGGGGACAGTTCCTACGAGCAGTACTTC. This sequence encodes CASSLGDSSYEQYF.

The chain has TRBV7-2 and TRBJ1-1, with 12 nucleotides matching TRBD1. Germline V gene data show CDR1 as SGHTA and CDR2 as FQGNSA. The CDR3 covers 16 residues. With 4 bases clipped from V and 7 bases from J, the junction kept 10 bases outside the gene matches. In DNA form, the CDR3 reads TGTGCCAGCAGCTCCCGGGCGGGACAGGGGGCAATTGAAGCTTTCTTT. Amino acid sequence: CASSSRAGQGAIEAFF.

The table lists this clone with a few counts. The V call is TRBV2, the J call TRBJ2-4; D is possibly TRBD1 (5 bases). Deletions cut 4 bases from V and 0 bases from J, with 7 bases between. There are 14 residues in the CDR3. From germline, CDR1 is SNHLY and CDR2 FYNNEI. This CDR3 reads CASSATVAKNIQYF. The CDR3, as DNA: TGTGCCAGCAGTGCGACAGTAGCCAAAAACATTCAGTACTTC.

This chain uses TRBV23-1 with TRBJ2-7; the match to TRBD1 covers 7 bases. TRBV23-1 is labeled an ORF, and its function is uncertain. The CDR3 consists of 14 residues. V shed 9 bases and J 2 bases; nucleotides not matched to a gene: 10. CDR3 region: CARSLTTGTYEQYF. As DNA, the CDR3 is TGCGCCAGGTCGCTAACGACAGGGACCTACGAGCAGTACTTC.

Here the CDR3 reads CASSYLAGSSAHEQYF. The CDR3 DNA reads as TGTGCCAGCAGTTACCTAGCGGGATCGTCAGCCCACGAGCAGTACTTC. This chain links TRBV6-5 with TRBJ2-7; 9 nucleotides line up with TRBD2. V dropped 2 bases and J dropped 5; count of bases not matched to a gene: 10. CDR3 length: 16 residues. Looked up from germline, CDR1 is MNHEY and CDR2 is SVGAGI.

The rearrangement links TRBV20-1 to TRBJ1-1; D is unclear. From germline, CDR1 is DFQATT and CDR2 SNEGSKA (reference sequence). The CDR3 loop spans 11 amino acids. The germline V and J ends were trimmed by 6 bases and 1 base, with 6 bases remaining between them. Written as DNA, the CDR3 is TGCAGTGCAGTGCAGAACACTGAAGCTTTCTTT. Translation gives CSAVQNTEAFF.

V and J are TRBV4-1 and TRBJ2-3; the D is unclear. V was trimmed by 4 bases and J by 2 bases, leaving 13 bases between them. The V gene's germline CDR1 is MGHRA and CDR2 YSYEKL. The CDR3 extends over 15 amino acids. The CDR3 reads CASSRHSFTTDTQYF. The CDR3 region has the DNA TGCGCCAGCAGCCGTCACAGTTTCACCACAGATACGCAGTATTTT.

The chain recombines TRBV5-6 with TRBJ2-7, with TRBD2 as a possible D gene (7 bases). Trimming left V 3 bases short and J 2 bases short, with 15 bases between. Germline V gives CDR1 SGHDT, CDR2 YYEEEE. The CDR3 length is 15 residues. The CDR3 is CASSWGGQAAYEQYF. For the CDR3, the DNA is TGTGCCAGCAGCTGGGGGGGGCAGGCCGCCTACGAGCAGTACTTC.

The rearrangement joins TRBV30 to TRBJ1-3, with D hard to call. With 2 bases removed from V and 0 bases from J, the gap between germline ends came to 8 bases. CDR1 is GTSNPN and CDR2 is SVGIG in the germline V gene (reference sequence). The CDR3 spans 14 residues. The CDR3 region is CAWSWVTSGNTIYF. CDR3 nucleotide sequence: TGTGCCTGGAGTTGGGTGACCTCTGGAAACACCATATATTTT.

The rearrangement links TRBV10-3 to TRBJ1-1; D remains ambiguous. The CDR3 runs to 14 residues. Germline V gene lookup returns CDR1 ENHRY and CDR2 SYGVKD. The ends were cut back, 3 bases at V and 3 bases at J, with 11 bases in the middle. The CDR3 nucleotides read TGTGCCATCAGTGATTCTCCGGGGTACACTGAAGCTTTCTTT. This codes for CAISDSPGYTEAFF.

This clone was found once. The chain links TRBV4-1 to TRBJ2-5, with TRBD2 matching over 14 bases. CDR1 MGHRA and CDR2 YSYEKL come from the germline V gene. V was clipped by 0 bases and J by 1 base; unmatched bases: 4. This CDR3 is 18 amino acids long. The CDR3 DNA sequence: TGCGCCAGCAGCCAAGATTGGGGGACTAGCGGGAGCCAAGAGACCCAGTACTTC. This translates into CASSQDWGTSGSQETQYF.

In regard to this clone: Other DNA sequences in the sample encode the same CDR3. The rearrangement joins TRBV27 to TRBJ2-1, with D perhaps matching TRBD1 or TRBD2 (5 bases each). The ends were cut back, 6 bases at V and 0 bases at J, with 9 bases in the middle. The CDR3 is made up of 14 amino acids. Looked up from germline, CDR1 is MNHEY and CDR2 is SMNVEV (reference sequence). Here the CDR3 reads CASSSGSSYNEQFF. CDR3 bases: TGTGCCAGCAGCTCAGGGAGCTCCTACAATGAGCAGTTCTTC.

The V gene is TRBV13, the J gene TRBJ2-7; TRBD2 agrees at 13 bases. The CDR3 runs to 17 residues. Germline CDR1 and CDR2: PRHDT and FYEKMQ (reference sequence). J was trimmed by 7 bases and V by 4 bases; bases with no gene match: 13. CDR3 nucleotide sequence: TGTGCCAGCAGCTGGAGGACTAGCGGGAGTATAACGGGAGAGCAGTACTTC. Protein product: CASSWRTSGSITGEQYF.

The gene calls are TRBV5-4 and TRBJ2-5; 7 bases align to TRBD2. Per the germline V gene, CDR1 is SGHNT and CDR2 is YYREEE (reference sequence). The CDR3 is made up of 14 amino acids. Trimming at V came to 7 bases and at J to 7 bases, leaving 13 bases not matched to a gene. The CDR3 spells CASGQSGGDVTQYF. CDR3 sequence (DNA): TGTGCCAGCGGACAATCGGGAGGAGACGTGACCCAGTACTTC.

This clone is a singleton in its sample. The rearrangement uses TRBV7-9 and TRBJ2-7; 14 bases map to TRBD2. J was trimmed by 3 bases and V by 4 bases; bases with no gene match: 8. Germline V gene lookup returns CDR1 SEHNR and CDR2 FQNEAQ (reference sequence). This CDR3 region has 17 residues. The CDR3 here is CASSSTIGLAGGYEQYF. CDR3 bases: TGTGCCAGCAGCTCTACTATCGGACTAGCGGGAGGCTACGAGCAGTACTTC. Using reference TRBV7-9 and TRBJ2-7 for the parts outside the CDR3, the full variable domain is DTGVSQNPRHKITKRGQNVTFRCDPISEHNRLYWYRQTLGQGPEFLTYFQNEAQLEKSRLLSDRFSAERPKGSFSTLEIQRTEQGDSAMYLCASSSTIGLAGGYEQYFGPGTRLTVT.

This sequence joins TRBV29-1 and TRBJ2-7; D is uncertain. CDR3 length equals 11 residues. V dropped 6 bases and J dropped 6 bases, with 12 bases sitting between them. Per germline, CDR1 SQVTM and CDR2 ANQGSEA. The CDR3 is CSVPVAAEQYF. CDR3 in DNA: TGCAGCGTGCCCGTAGCTGCCGAGCAGTACTTC.